These 26 T cell receptor beta chains were sequenced from one sample in a study of blood T cell repertoires in COVID-19. Using immunoSEQ multiplex PCR, the repertoire was profiled, and TCRdb retains in-frame clones only, with some absent. Here the sample spans around 250,000 clones, about 90% being singletons. Material: peripheral blood. These receptors were obtained from a woman aged 70-85 years with COVID-19, enrolled during active disease.

The rearrangement joins TRBV5-1 to TRBJ2-2; 9 nucleotides line up with TRBD1. CDR3 length equals 14 residues. With 5 bases clipped from V and 6 bases from J, the junction kept 5 bases outside the gene matches. Germline V CDR1 and CDR2: SGHRS, YFSETQ. DNA of the CDR3: TGCGCCAGCAGTGCACAGGGGGCGCCCGGGGAGCTGTTTTTT. This sequence encodes CASSAQGAPGELFF. Filled out from reference TRBV5-1 and TRBJ2-2, the complete variable domain reads KAGVTQTPRYLIKTRGQQVTLSCSPISGHRSVSWYQQTPGQGLQFLFEYFSETQRNKGNFPGRFSGRQFSNSRSEMNVSTLELGDSALYLCASSAQGAPGELFFGEGSRLTVL.

The chain carries TRBV6-8 and TRBJ2-7, with 9 bases lining up with TRBD1. The CDR3 extends over 14 amino acids. V was clipped by 4 bases and J by 6 bases; unmatched bases: 7. Germline loops: CDR1 MNHGY, CDR2 SAAAGT. The CDR3 protein is CASSFPDRGPEQYF. The DNA for the CDR3 is TGTGCCAGCAGTTTCCCGGACAGGGGTCCCGAGCAGTACTTC.

The V and J genes are TRBV28 and TRBJ1-1; no clear D gene. Germline V gene lookup returns CDR1 MDHEN and CDR2 SYDVKM. This CDR3 spans 14 amino acids. Trimming shortened V by 6 bases and J by 2 bases, and 13 bases separated the two germline ends. The CDR3 here is CASRKFNRNTEAFF. CDR3 bases: TGTGCCAGCAGGAAATTTAACAGAAACACTGAAGCTTTCTTT.

This clone was seen only a few times. V gene TRBV5-4 combines with J gene TRBJ1-6, with 9 bases aligning to TRBD1. Germline V gene data show CDR1 as SGHNT and CDR2 as YYREEE (reference sequence). J lost 14 bases, V lost 2 bases, and 8 bases had no gene match. The CDR3 is 14 amino acids. The CDR3 protein is CASSLPGQGLSLHF. CDR3 in DNA: TGTGCCAGCAGCTTACCGGGACAGGGCCTATCCCTCCACTTT.

V and J are TRBV7-8 and TRBJ2-7, with 8 bases lining up with TRBD1. The germline CDR1 and CDR2 sequences are SGHVS and FQNEAQ. The CDR3 totals 13 residues. The V gene end was trimmed by 3 bases and the J gene end by 7 bases; junction bases not matched to a gene: 5. CDR3 sequence: CASSFGQGQEQYF. CDR3 nucleotides: TGTGCCAGCAGCTTCGGACAGGGACAGGAGCAGTACTTC.

This clone appeared a single time. The chain combines TRBV6-4 with TRBJ1-4, with D perhaps TRBD1 (6 bases). Germline loops: CDR1 MRHNA, CDR2 SNTAGT. The V end was cut by 8 bases, the J end by 11 bases, with 30 bases between. The CDR3 consists of 17 residues. This CDR3 reads CASVTNAGVGRARKLFF. Here the CDR3 DNA reads TGTGCCAGCGTGACAAACGCAGGGGTGGGAAGGGCTAGGAAACTGTTTTTT.

The count of this clone is one. The chain links TRBV7-8 to TRBJ1-1; 9 nucleotides agree with TRBD1. CDR3 length: 16 residues. The V segment lost 3 bases and the J segment 3 bases; nucleotides outside the gene matches: 8. CDR1 is SGHVS, CDR2 FQNEAQ, per germline. For the CDR3, the DNA is TGTGCCAGCAGCTTTCGATCCGGGACAGGGTACACTGAAGCTTTCTTT. Protein product: CASSFRSGTGYTEAFF.

The V and J genes are TRBV27 and TRBJ2-3, with 8 nucleotides matching TRBD2. Germline loops: CDR1 MNHEY, CDR2 SMNVEV (reference sequence). V lost 2 bases to trimming and J lost 5 bases; unmatched junction nucleotides: 6. This CDR3 is 15 amino acids long. CDR3 protein: CASSLGGLAGDTQYF. For the CDR3, the DNA is TGTGCCAGCAGTTTAGGTGGGCTAGCGGGAGATACGCAGTATTTT.

A single count supports this clone. V gene TRBV28 combines with J gene TRBJ2-4, with 8 bases that match TRBD1. The CDR3 is made up of 12 amino acids. In germline, CDR1 is MDHEN, CDR2 SYDVKM. V lost 6 bases to trimming and J lost 7 bases; unmatched junction nucleotides: 2. CDR3 residues: CASRGQGNIQYF. The CDR3 coding sequence is TGTGCCAGCAGAGGACAGGGTAACATTCAGTACTTC.

CDR3 residues: CASSLVGLGSYEQYF. The CDR3 DNA is TGTGCCAGCAGCTTGGTTGGACTTGGCTCCTACGAGCAGTACTTC. This chain links TRBV5-4 with TRBJ2-7; D might be TRBD2 (5 bases). This CDR3 has 15 residues. Germline V CDR1 and CDR2: SGHNT, YYREEE (reference sequence). Deletions cut 0 bases from V and 0 bases from J, with 10 bases between.

The V call is TRBV5-1, the J call TRBJ2-2; D perhaps matches TRBD1 (6 bases). V gave up 4 bases and J gave up 2 bases, with 12 bases separating them. There are 15 residues in the CDR3. The germline gives CDR1 SGHRS, CDR2 YFSETQ. The CDR3 here is CASSPYRVNTGELFF. The CDR3 bases are TGCGCCAGCAGCCCGTACAGGGTAAACACCGGGGAGCTGTTTTTT.

V usage is TRBV19 and J usage is TRBJ1-2; 9 positions agree with TRBD1. Trimming at V came to 6 bases and at J to 4 bases, leaving 9 bases not matched to a gene. CDR1 and CDR2 (germline): LNHDA, SQIVND (reference sequence). The CDR3 consists of 15 residues. CDR3 nucleotide sequence: TGTGCCAGTAGCCCCGGACAGGGGAGGTCCTATGGCTACACCTTC. Translation: CASSPGQGRSYGYTF.

The rearrangement uses TRBV5-1 and TRBJ2-5, with D tentatively TRBD1 (5 bases). The CDR3 sequence is 12 residues long. V lost 5 bases to trimming and J lost 5 bases, with 10 bases between them. Germline values: CDR1 SGHRS, CDR2 YFSETQ. This chain's CDR3 is CASSSRVETQYF. The CDR3 DNA reads TGCGCCAGCAGTTCCAGGGTGGAGACCCAGTACTTC.

About this clone itself: The sample holds other DNA sequences that translate to the same CDR3. The chain carries TRBV19 and TRBJ2-7, with a weak D call TRBD2 (5 bases). Per germline, CDR1 LNHDA and CDR2 SQIVND (reference sequence). V lost 4 bases and J lost 3, with 13 bases in between. This CDR3 contains 14 residues. CDR3 sequence (DNA): TGTGCCAGTAGTAACACACTAGATAACTACGAGCAGTACTTC. Translated: CASSNTLDNYEQYF. Together with reference TRBV19 and TRBJ2-7, the CDR3 gives the full variable domain: DGGITQSPKYLFRKEGQNVTLSCEQNLNHDAMYWYRQDPGQGLRLIYYSQIVNDFQKGDIAEGYSVSREKKESFPLTVTSAQKNPTAFYLCASSNTLDNYEQYFGPGTRLTVT.

This chain connects TRBV5-1 to TRBJ2-1; the match to TRBD2 covers 7 bases. Germline V CDR1 and CDR2: SGHRS, YFSETQ. This CDR3 is built from 16 residues. The trim removed 4 bases at V and 0 bases at J, leaving 7 bases unmatched. The CDR3 DNA sequence: TGCGCCAGCAGCCCCCTCGGGAGGCCCTCCTACAATGAGCAGTTCTTC. Protein: CASSPLGRPSYNEQFF.

This chain joins TRBV29-1 and TRBJ1-2; D ambiguous. Per germline, CDR1 SQVTM and CDR2 ANQGSEA. V gave up 0 bases and J gave up 4 bases, with 9 bases separating them. The CDR3 sequence is 13 residues long. The CDR3 loop reads CSVEDQDFYGYTF. The CDR3 bases are TGCAGCGTTGAAGATCAGGACTTCTATGGCTACACCTTC.

The rearrangement joins TRBV19 to TRBJ1-4; 8 bases are a match to TRBD1. Per the germline V gene, CDR1 is LNHDA and CDR2 is SQIVND (reference sequence). This CDR3 is 14 amino acids long. Trimming at V came to 6 bases and at J to 5 bases, leaving 5 bases not matched to a gene. CDR3 nucleotides: TGTGCCAGTAGGGGGACAGGAGGGAATGAAAAACTGTTTTTT. This gives the protein CASRGTGGNEKLFF.

The J gene is TRBJ2-3, the V gene TRBV2; D is possibly TRBD2 (6 bases). CDR3 length equals 13 residues. The germline V and J ends were trimmed by 4 bases and 5 bases, with 10 bases remaining between them. The germline gives CDR1 SNHLY, CDR2 FYNNEI. Here the CDR3 reads CASSVGSGDTQYF. CDR3 nucleotide sequence: TGTGCCAGCAGTGTCGGGAGCGGAGATACGCAGTATTTT.

The chain links TRBV14 to TRBJ1-1, with 10 bases identical to TRBD1. The ends lost 4 bases at V and 5 bases at J; junction bases unmatched: 4. This CDR3 contains 14 residues. CDR1 is SGHDN, CDR2 FVKESK, per germline. The CDR3 bases are TGTGCCAGCAGCCCCCGGACAGGGGGGACTGAAGCTTTCTTT. It is translated as CASSPRTGGTEAFF.

The V and J genes are TRBV5-4 and TRBJ2-2; 12 positions match TRBD1. Germline lookup yields CDR1 SGHNT and CDR2 YYREEE (reference sequence). The CDR3 runs to 18 residues. With V trimmed by 0 bases and J by 6 bases, 9 bases remained unmatched. Written as DNA, the CDR3 is TGTGCCAGCAGCTTGGTAGGGACAGGGGGCTCCAAGGCCGGGGAGCTGTTTTTT. Translation gives CASSLVGTGGSKAGELFF.

The chain combines TRBV10-3 with TRBJ1-2; possible D gene TRBD1, 5 bases. The germline V and J ends were trimmed by 0 bases and 2 bases, with 19 bases remaining between them. CDR3 size: 18 residues. The V gene's germline CDR1 is ENHRY and CDR2 SYGVKD. The CDR3 region is CAISESVDSHQLNYGYTF. The DNA of the CDR3 is TGTGCCATCAGTGAGTCCGTTGACAGCCACCAGCTAAACTATGGCTACACCTTC.

The V call is TRBV5-1, the J call TRBJ2-3; D unclear. This CDR3 spans 15 amino acids. The germline V gene has CDR1 SGHRS and CDR2 YFSETQ. V gave up 0 bases and J gave up 3 bases, with 11 bases separating them. The CDR3 loop is CASSLVGAGTDTQYF. CDR3 sequence (DNA): TGCGCCAGCAGCTTGGTAGGTGCAGGAACAGATACGCAGTATTTT.

The V gene is TRBV28, the J gene TRBJ1-2, with D tentatively TRBD1 (6 bases). The V and J ends lost 5 bases and 4 bases respectively, with 14 bases between them. The CDR3 spans 14 residues. Germline CDR1 reads MDHEN; CDR2 reads SYDVKM. The CDR3 loop is CASSEGQRTYGYTF. The CDR3, as DNA: TGTGCCAGCAGTGAAGGACAGAGAACCTATGGCTACACCTTC.

This chain joins TRBV6-5 and TRBJ2-1; 9 bases match TRBD2. Germline V CDR1 and CDR2: MNHEY, SVGAGI. The CDR3 totals 15 residues. J was trimmed by 1 base and V by 6 bases; bases with no gene match: 4. The CDR3 DNA sequence: TGTGCCAGCAGCCAGACTAGCGGTTCCTACAATGAGCAGTTCTTC. Translation gives CASSQTSGSYNEQFF.

V is TRBV2 and J is TRBJ2-7; the D gene is possibly TRBD1 (6 bases). Trimming removed 6 bases from V and 2 bases from J, with 14 bases in between. The CDR3 is 14 amino acids. Germline CDR1 reads SNHLY; CDR2 reads FYNNEI. The chain's CDR3 is CASRPTGNPYEQYF. For the CDR3, the DNA is TGTGCCAGCAGGCCTACAGGGAACCCCTACGAGCAGTACTTC.

The chain combines TRBV19 with TRBJ2-7, with TRBD2 as a possible D gene (6 bases). The CDR3 spans 14 residues. Trimming took off 4 bases at V and 5 bases at J, with 15 bases between the two ends. Germline V gives CDR1 LNHDA, CDR2 SQIVND (reference sequence). The CDR3 DNA reads TGTGCCAGTAGTACATATCCCGGGAGAGACGAGCAGTACTTC. Encoded protein: CASSTYPGRDEQYF.